The source of this T cell receptor (beta chain) is a study of technical replicates of blood from a handful of donors. The method was immunoSEQ multiplex PCR; TCRdb's version includes in-frame clones alone and lacks a portion of them. Of 65,000 to 95,000 clones in the sample, about 86% were seen once. V lost 3 bases to trimming and J lost 5 bases, with 13 bases between them. CDR3 length: 14 residues. Germline values: CDR1 SGDLS, CDR2 YYNGEE. The sequence came from a human donor in good health. Some clones in this sample may be carry-over from other donors' samples. V gene TRBV9 combines with J gene TRBJ2-3; a possible D gene is TRBD2 (7 bases). Sequenced: PBMCs. Here the CDR3 DNA reads TGTGCCAGCAGCGGCGGGGGCCAGAGAGATACGCAGTATTTT. It specifies CASSGGGQRDTQYF.